The 6 T cell receptor beta chains below were found in one sample sequenced in a study of post-analysis software for immune sequencing data. TCR beta cDNA libraries included unique molecular identifiers. TCRdb recomputed calls from the PCR reads with MiXCR, one row per CDR3 protein. The table shows about 820,000 distinct CDR3 sequences, with approximately 53% occurring only once. For these TCRs, the target antigens are not known. Study-wide findings and caveats: With TRBV5-6, TRBV5-1 and TRBV20-1 included, five TRBV segments were more frequent in patients than in controls.

Specimen: blood. The receptor source for this set is a girl aged 5 to 17 with multiple sclerosis.

The chain combines TRBV10-3 with TRBJ2-1; the match to TRBD2 covers 9 bases. With 2 bases clipped from V and 8 bases from J, the junction kept 10 bases outside the gene matches. Germline CDR1 ENHRY, CDR2 SYGVKD. This CDR3 is 16 amino acids long. The CDR3 DNA reads TGTGCCATCAGTGAGGAGGCGGGGGGGCTTTGGTATGAGCAGTTCTTC. Translation: CAISEEAGGLWYEQFF.

This clonotype was detected a few times. This chain joins TRBV7-2 and TRBJ2-6; D ambiguous. V lost 2 bases, J lost 15 bases, and 8 bases lay in between. In germline, CDR1 is SGHTA, CDR2 FQGNSA. The CDR3 spans 11 residues. The CDR3 region has the DNA TGTGCCAGCAGCTTATTGTGGGCCCTGACTTTC. Protein: CASSLLWALTF.

This rearrangement joins TRBV7-2 to TRBJ2-3, with 7 bases matching TRBD2. V trimming: 5 bases; J trimming: 2 bases; junction bases outside the gene matches: 7. The CDR3 has 15 residues. Germline-derived CDR1 and CDR2 are SGHTA and FQGNSA. The CDR3 loop is CASSPGLGLTDTQYF. CDR3 DNA: TGTGCCAGCAGCCCTGGACTAGGTCTCACAGATACGCAGTATTTT.

The CDR3 is CASRRQVGLRMNTEAFF. DNA for the CDR3: TGTGCCAGCAGGAGACAAGTGGGTCTGCGGATGAACACTGAAGCTTTCTTT. The chain joins TRBV7-2 to TRBJ1-1; D not resolved. Germline V gene lookup returns CDR1 SGHTA and CDR2 FQGNSA. The CDR3 has 17 amino acids. V was pared by 6 bases and J by 0 bases, with 20 bases between.

The V and J genes are TRBV29-1 and TRBJ2-1; D is uncertain. The CDR3 spans 13 residues. V gave up 7 bases and J gave up 0 bases, with 10 bases separating them. The germline gives CDR1 SQVTM, CDR2 ANQGSEA. The CDR3 coding sequence is TGCAGCGCCGGCAGTTTCTCCTACAATGAGCAGTTCTTC. Translated, it gives CSAGSFSYNEQFF.

The chain's CDR3 is CASGLVQSPSSGGLSYEQYF. The CDR3, as DNA: TGTGCTAGTGGTTTGGTACAATCCCCCTCTAGCGGGGGTCTCTCCTACGAGCAGTACTTC. The V call is TRBV12-5, the J call TRBJ2-7; TRBD2 agrees at 10 bases. The CDR3 totals 20 residues. CDR1 LGHNT and CDR2 FRNRAP come from the germline V gene. V shed 0 bases and J 0 bases; nucleotides not matched to a gene: 14.